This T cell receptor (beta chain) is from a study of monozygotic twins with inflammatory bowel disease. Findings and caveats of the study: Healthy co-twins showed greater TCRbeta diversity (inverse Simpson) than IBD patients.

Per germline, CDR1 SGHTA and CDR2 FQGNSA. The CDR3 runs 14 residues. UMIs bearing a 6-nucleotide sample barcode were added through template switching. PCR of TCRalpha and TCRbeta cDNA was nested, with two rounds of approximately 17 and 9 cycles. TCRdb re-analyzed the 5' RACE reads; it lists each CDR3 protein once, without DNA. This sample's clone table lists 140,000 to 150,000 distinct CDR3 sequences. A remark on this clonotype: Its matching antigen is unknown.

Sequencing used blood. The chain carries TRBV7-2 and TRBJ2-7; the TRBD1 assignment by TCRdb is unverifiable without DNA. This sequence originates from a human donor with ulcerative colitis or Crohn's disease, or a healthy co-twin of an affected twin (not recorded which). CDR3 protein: CASEGTGASYEQYF.